Shown below are 22 T cell receptor beta chains from a single sample sequenced in a study of blood T cell repertoires in COVID-19. Here immunoSEQ multiplex PCR was the method, and the copy in TCRdb shows in-frame clones only, minus some. The sample lists about 83,000 clones; approximately 86% were seen once. Input material: peripheral blood. The receptor source for this set is an older man with active or convalescent COVID-19.

The chain employs TRBV6-4 and TRBJ2-2; 8 bases map to TRBD2. Germline trimming cut 3 bases from V and 1 base from J; bases unmatched to any gene: 10. This CDR3 is 18 amino acids long. Germline V CDR1 and CDR2: MRHNA, SNTAGT. CDR3 sequence reads: CASSEASGGSENTGELFF. The CDR3 coding sequence is TGTGCCAGCAGTGAGGCTTCGGGGGGGTCGGAGAACACCGGGGAGCTGTTTTTT.

The chain is built from TRBV18 and TRBJ1-1, with a weak D call TRBD1 (5 bases). Germline CDR1 KGHSH, CDR2 LQKENI. V lost 3 bases and J 11 bases, leaving 19 bases between the germline ends. The CDR3 has 14 amino acids. This chain's CDR3 is CASSPSGGLARAFF. DNA of the CDR3: TGTGCCAGCTCACCGTCCGGGGGTCTCGCAAGGGCTTTCTTT.

The CDR3 region is CASSLVGERGGSPLHF. CDR3 nucleotides: TGCGCCAGCAGCTTGGTCGGGGAGAGGGGAGGTTCACCCCTCCACTTT. The J gene is TRBJ1-6, the V gene TRBV5-1; D may be TRBD1 (5 bases). This CDR3 contains 16 residues. Trimming pared 0 bases from V and 9 bases from J, leaving 16 bases between. Germline-derived CDR1 and CDR2 are SGHRS and YFSETQ.

Details on this clone: The sample contains more than one DNA sequence encoding this CDR3. This sequence joins TRBV5-1 and TRBJ2-2; D gene unclear. CDR1 is SGHRS, CDR2 YFSETQ, per germline. V dropped 0 bases and J dropped 4 bases, with 7 bases sitting between them. This CDR3 is built from 14 residues. Here the CDR3 reads CASSLVQSTGELFF. The CDR3 nucleotides are TGCGCCAGCAGCTTGGTCCAGTCCACCGGGGAGCTGTTTTTT.

With regard to this clone: Other nucleotide sequences from this sample produce the same CDR3. This sequence joins TRBV5-1 and TRBJ1-4; D remains unclear. V lost 0 bases to trimming and J lost 0 bases, with 6 bases between them. The CDR3 loop spans 15 amino acids. Germline values: CDR1 SGHRS, CDR2 YFSETQ. The CDR3 spells CASSLAVATNEKLFF. The CDR3 DNA sequence: TGCGCCAGCAGCTTGGCCGTCGCAACTAATGAAAAACTGTTTTTT.

The chain employs TRBV19 and TRBJ1-5; D might be TRBD1 (5 bases). The germline V and J ends were trimmed by 5 bases and 15 bases, with 20 bases remaining between them. The CDR3 spans 13 residues. CDR1 and CDR2 from the germline V gene are LNHDA and SQIVND (reference sequence). The CDR3 DNA follows: TGTGCCAGTAGTCCACTTCGGGGGACCTGGGGGCATTTT. It is translated as CASSPLRGTWGHF.

V is TRBV28 and J is TRBJ1-2, with D possibly matching TRBD1 (6 bases). The V end was cut by 6 bases, the J end by 0 bases, with 17 bases between. Germline V CDR1 and CDR2: MDHEN, SYDVKM. CDR3 length: 16 residues. The CDR3 region is CASSKRLGATNYGYTF. The CDR3 nucleotides are TGTGCCAGCAGCAAAAGGTTGGGGGCTACTAACTATGGCTACACCTTC.

The chain uses TRBV2 and TRBJ2-5, with 15 bases matching TRBD2. The CDR3 consists of 17 residues. Germline V gene sequence: CDR1 SNHLY, CDR2 FYNNEI. After removal of 10 bases from V and 2 bases from J, the junction contained 11 bases not matched to a gene. CDR3 coding DNA: TGTGCCACCCAGTCGGGGACTAGCGGGGGGAAACAAGAGACCCAGTACTTC. Translated: CATQSGTSGGKQETQYF.

CDR3 sequence reads: CASSSLNSNQPQHF. DNA of the CDR3: TGTGCCAGCAGCTCCCTAAATAGCAATCAGCCCCAGCATTTT. This chain connects TRBV7-9 to TRBJ1-5; D is unclear. The CDR3 runs 14 residues. CDR1 and CDR2 (germline): SEHNR, FQNEAQ (reference sequence). Between the trimmed V and J ends, which lost 4 bases and 0 bases, there was a span of 7 bases.

V gene TRBV6-1 combines with J gene TRBJ2-1; 7 bases map to TRBD1. CDR1 is MNHNS and CDR2 is SASEGT in the germline V gene. This CDR3 comprises 13 residues. The junction had 8 bases not matched to a gene; V was cut back by 6 bases and J by 9 bases. The CDR3 DNA is TGTGCCAGCAGCTCGACAGGGTCTCCTGAGCAGTTCTTC. It yields the protein CASSSTGSPEQFF.

This chain links TRBV6-5 with TRBJ1-5; maybe TRBD1 (5 bases). V lost 0 bases and J lost 4, with 10 bases in between. CDR1 and CDR2 (germline): MNHEY, SVGAGI. The CDR3 contains 15 residues. The CDR3 coding sequence is TGTGCCAGCAGTTACTCTGACAGCCGAAATCAGCCCCAGCATTTT. It yields the protein CASSYSDSRNQPQHF.

This CDR3 reads CASSYRGQGATDTQYF. The CDR3 nucleotides read TGTGCCAGCAGTTACCGAGGACAGGGGGCAACAGATACGCAGTATTTT. This chain links TRBV6-2 or TRBV6-3 with TRBJ2-3, with TRBD1 identical over 11 bases. This CDR3 is 16 amino acids long. The junction had 4 bases not matched to a gene; V was cut back by 2 bases and J by 3 bases. CDR1 is MNHEY, CDR2 SVGEGT, per germline.

V and J are TRBV7-9 and TRBJ2-3; 11 bases line up with TRBD2. The CDR3 is 18 residues long. CDR1 SEHNR and CDR2 FQNEAQ come from the germline V gene (reference sequence). After removal of 0 bases from V and 3 bases from J, the junction contained 8 bases not matched to a gene. CDR3 coding DNA: TGTGCCAGCAGCTTAGCTAGCGGGGGGGACTTGATGACAGATACGCAGTATTTT. It encodes CASSLASGGDLMTDTQYF.

This sequence joins TRBV5-6 and TRBJ1-2; 9 nucleotides agree with TRBD1. Looked up from germline, CDR1 is SGHDT and CDR2 is YYEEEE. The J segment lost 6 bases and the V segment lost 5 bases, leaving 11 bases of the junction unmatched. The CDR3 spans 15 residues. CDR3 sequence reads: CASRNKGTGSDGYTF. The CDR3 DNA follows: TGTGCCAGCAGAAACAAGGGGACAGGGTCGGATGGCTACACCTTC.

This chain joins TRBV28 and TRBJ2-7; 7 nucleotides line up with TRBD1. CDR1 is MDHEN, CDR2 SYDVKM, per germline. The CDR3 runs to 12 residues. J lost 7 bases, V lost 6 bases, and 6 bases had no gene match. The CDR3 DNA follows: TGTGCCAGCAGCGAACAGGGGCGGGAGCAGTACGTC. The encoded protein is CASSEQGREQYV.

This rearrangement joins TRBV7-2 to TRBJ1-5, with a weak D call TRBD1 (6 bases). The CDR3 is made up of 14 amino acids. Germline lookup yields CDR1 SGHTA and CDR2 FQGNSA. V was trimmed by 2 bases and J by 4 bases, leaving 9 bases between them. The CDR3 here is CASSLSGDNQPQHF. CDR3 DNA sequence: TGTGCCAGCAGCTTATCAGGGGATAATCAGCCCCAGCATTTT.

V usage is TRBV5-1 and J usage is TRBJ1-3; no definite D call. The CDR3 extends over 16 amino acids. Germline lookup yields CDR1 SGHRS and CDR2 YFSETQ. V shed 2 bases and J shed 0 bases, with 12 bases lying between them. The CDR3 sequence is CASSLQLQDSGNTIYF. CDR3 bases: TGCGCCAGCAGCTTACAGCTCCAAGACTCTGGAAACACCATATATTTT.

This chain joins TRBV18 and TRBJ2-5; 8 nucleotides agree with TRBD2. The ends lost 8 bases at V and 2 bases at J; junction bases unmatched: 4. The CDR3 length is 13 residues. The germline CDR1 and CDR2 sequences are KGHSH and LQKENI. In DNA form, the CDR3 reads TGTGCCAGCCGAGCGGGGGAACAAGAGACCCAGTACTTC. This encodes CASRAGEQETQYF.

The chain has TRBV5-4 and TRBJ2-2; 7 bases line up with TRBD1. CDR3 length: 13 residues. Germline CDR1 SGHNT, CDR2 YYREEE (reference sequence). V lost 4 bases and J lost 10; bases outside the gene matches: 7. CDR3 amino acids: CASSRIGTEELFF. The CDR3 DNA is TGTGCCAGCAGCCGAATAGGGACAGAGGAGCTGTTTTTT.

The rearrangement joins TRBV6-4 to TRBJ1-5; no clear D. The V and J ends lost 2 bases and 7 bases respectively, with 6 bases between them. This CDR3 has 12 amino acids. Germline V gives CDR1 MRHNA, CDR2 SNTAGT. In DNA, the CDR3 is TGTGCCAGCAGTGACCCGTTACAGCCCCAGCATTTT. This translates into CASSDPLQPQHF.

This clone was observed a handful of times. This chain uses TRBV5-5 with TRBJ2-1; D is undetermined. This CDR3 has 13 residues. Germline assignment: CDR1 SGHKS and CDR2 YYEKEE (reference sequence). V was cut by 4 bases and J by 8 bases, with 13 bases left in between. The CDR3 region is CASSPTGIDEQFF. The CDR3 DNA is TGTGCCAGCAGCCCGACGGGTATCGATGAGCAGTTCTTC.

The gene calls are TRBV7-8 and TRBJ2-4, with D maybe TRBD2 (5 bases). Trimming shortened V by 2 bases and J by 8 bases, and 16 bases separated the two germline ends. CDR3 length equals 15 residues. Germline CDR1 is SGHVS and CDR2 is FQNEAQ. The CDR3 DNA is TGTGCCAGCAGCTTATTTACGGCTAGCTTTGACATTCAGTACTTC. It translates to CASSLFTASFDIQYF. Based on the CDR3 plus reference TRBV7-8 and TRBJ2-4, the full variable domain is GAGVSQSPRYKVAKRGQDVALRCDPISGHVSLFWYQQALGQGPEFLTYFQNEAQLDKSGLPSDRFFAERPEGSVSTLKIQRTQQEDSAVYLCASSLFTASFDIQYFGAGTRLSVL.